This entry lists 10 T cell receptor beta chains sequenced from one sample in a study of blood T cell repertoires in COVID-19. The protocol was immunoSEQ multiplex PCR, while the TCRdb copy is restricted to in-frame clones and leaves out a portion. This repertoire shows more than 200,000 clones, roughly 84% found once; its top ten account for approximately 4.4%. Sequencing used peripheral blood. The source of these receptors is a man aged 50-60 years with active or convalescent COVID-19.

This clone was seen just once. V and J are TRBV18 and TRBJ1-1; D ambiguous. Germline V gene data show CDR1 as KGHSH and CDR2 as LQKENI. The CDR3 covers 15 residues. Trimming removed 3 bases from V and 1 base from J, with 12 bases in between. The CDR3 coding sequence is TGTGCCAGCTCACCGTCGGTGCAAACGAACACTGAAGCTTTCTTT. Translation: CASSPSVQTNTEAFF.

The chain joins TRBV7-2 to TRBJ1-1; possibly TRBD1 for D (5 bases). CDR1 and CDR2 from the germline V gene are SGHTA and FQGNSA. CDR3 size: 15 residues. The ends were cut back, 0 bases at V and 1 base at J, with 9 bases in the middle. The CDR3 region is CASSLAGGGNTEAFF. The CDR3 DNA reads TGTGCCAGCAGCTTAGCCGGGGGAGGGAACACTGAAGCTTTCTTT.

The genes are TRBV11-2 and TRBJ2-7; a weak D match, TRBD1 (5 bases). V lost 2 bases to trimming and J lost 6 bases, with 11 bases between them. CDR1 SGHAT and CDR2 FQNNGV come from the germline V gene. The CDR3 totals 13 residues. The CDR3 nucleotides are TGTGCCAGCAGCTTATTAGGGGTGAGCGAGCAGTACTTC. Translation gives CASSLLGVSEQYF. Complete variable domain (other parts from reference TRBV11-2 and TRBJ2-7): EAGVAQSPRYKIIEKRQSVAFWCNPISGHATLYWYQQILGQGPKLLIQFQNNGVVDDSQLPKDRFSAERLKGVDSTLKIQPAKLEDSAVYLCASSLLGVSEQYFGPGTRLTVT.

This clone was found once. CDR3 in amino acids: CASTPRTGENEKLFF. CDR3 coding DNA: TGTGCCAGCACCCCCCGGACAGGGGAGAATGAAAAACTGTTTTTT. The genes are TRBV5-5 and TRBJ1-4; 9 nucleotides match TRBD1. CDR1 SGHKS and CDR2 YYEKEE come from the germline V gene (reference sequence). The CDR3 extends over 15 amino acids. Germline trimming cut 6 bases from V and 5 bases from J; bases unmatched to any gene: 8. The whole variable domain, filled in from reference TRBV5-5 and TRBJ1-4, reads DAGVTQSPTHLIKTRGQQVTLRCSPISGHKSVSWYQQVLGQGPQFIFQYYEKEERGRGNFPDRFSARQFPNYSSELNVNALLLGDSALYLCASTPRTGENEKLFFGSGTQLSVL.

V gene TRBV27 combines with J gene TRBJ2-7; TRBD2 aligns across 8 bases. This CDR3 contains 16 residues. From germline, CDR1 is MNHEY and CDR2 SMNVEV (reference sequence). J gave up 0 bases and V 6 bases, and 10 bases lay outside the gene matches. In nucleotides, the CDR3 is TGTGCCAGCAGAATGCGCGGGGGGACCCTCTCCTACGAGCAGTACTTC. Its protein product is CASRMRGGTLSYEQYF.

The CDR3 is CAISSLGLAGGPTDTQYF. As DNA, the CDR3 is TGTGCCATCAGCTCTCTGGGACTAGCGGGGGGACCCACAGATACGCAGTATTTT. The gene calls are TRBV10-3 and TRBJ2-3, with 15 bases that match TRBD2. This CDR3 spans 18 amino acids. The V segment lost 6 bases and the J segment 2 bases; nucleotides outside the gene matches: 9. Per the germline V gene, CDR1 is ENHRY and CDR2 is SYGVKD.

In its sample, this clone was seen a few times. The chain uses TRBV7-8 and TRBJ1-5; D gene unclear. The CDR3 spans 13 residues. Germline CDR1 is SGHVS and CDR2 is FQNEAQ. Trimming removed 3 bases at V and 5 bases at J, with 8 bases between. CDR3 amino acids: CASSLAGDQPQHF. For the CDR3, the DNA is TGTGCCAGCAGCTTGGCCGGGGATCAGCCCCAGCATTTT.

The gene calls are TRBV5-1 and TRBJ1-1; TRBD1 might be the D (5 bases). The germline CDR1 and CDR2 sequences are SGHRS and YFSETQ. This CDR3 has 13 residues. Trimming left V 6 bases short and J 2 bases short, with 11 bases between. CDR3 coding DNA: TGCGCCAGCACCAAGACAGTTAACACTGAAGCTTTCTTT. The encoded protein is CASTKTVNTEAFF.

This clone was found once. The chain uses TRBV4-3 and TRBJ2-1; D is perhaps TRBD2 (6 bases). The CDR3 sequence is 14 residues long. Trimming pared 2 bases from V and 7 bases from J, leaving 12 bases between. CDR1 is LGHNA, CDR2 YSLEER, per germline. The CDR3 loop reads CASSQPAGRNEQFF. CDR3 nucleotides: TGCGCCAGCAGCCAACCCGCGGGGAGGAATGAGCAGTTCTTC.

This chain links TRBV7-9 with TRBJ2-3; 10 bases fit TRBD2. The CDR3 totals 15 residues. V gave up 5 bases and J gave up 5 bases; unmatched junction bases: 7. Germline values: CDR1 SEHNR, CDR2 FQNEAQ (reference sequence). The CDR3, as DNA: TGTGCCAGCAGCCTCAGCGGGGGGGCTAGAGATACGCAGTATTTT. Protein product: CASSLSGGARDTQYF.